The clone carrying this T cell receptor beta chain appeared a few times. The antigen remains undetermined. TCRdb called the 5' RACE reads again in MiXCR, with one record for every CDR3 protein. The table includes hundreds of thousands of distinct CDR3 sequences, 7.5% to 9.5% detected once. This CDR3 has 15 amino acids. Germline V gives CDR1 SNHLY, CDR2 FYNNEI. V was trimmed by 7 bases and J by 0 bases, leaving 15 bases between them. The sample belongs to a study of T cells after yellow fever vaccination. Study-level results: Primary-vaccination clones mostly resurfaced post-booster (approximately 96% CD4, roughly 87% CD8).

The chain is built from TRBV2 and TRBJ2-5; tentative D call: TRBD1 (5 bases). This receptor was taken from a man aged 18 to 29 who received the YFV17D yellow fever vaccine. The specimen comprised CD4+ T cells sorted from PBMCs, sampled 5 days after the yellow fever booster vaccination. The CDR3 nucleotides are TGTGCCAGCACCTACGGTGGGGCAGACCAAGAGACCCAGTACTTC. As protein: CASTYGGADQETQYF.